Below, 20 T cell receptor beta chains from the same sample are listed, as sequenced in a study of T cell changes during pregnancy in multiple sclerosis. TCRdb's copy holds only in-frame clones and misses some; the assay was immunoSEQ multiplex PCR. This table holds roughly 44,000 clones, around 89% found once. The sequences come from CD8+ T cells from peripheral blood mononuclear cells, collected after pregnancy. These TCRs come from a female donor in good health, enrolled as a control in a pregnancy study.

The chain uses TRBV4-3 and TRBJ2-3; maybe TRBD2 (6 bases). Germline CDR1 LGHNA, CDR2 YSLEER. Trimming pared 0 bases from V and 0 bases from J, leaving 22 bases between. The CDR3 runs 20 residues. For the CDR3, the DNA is TGCGCCAGCAGCCAAGATCGATCGTTGCGGGGAGAATATAGCACAGATACGCAGTATTTT. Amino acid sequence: CASSQDRSLRGEYSTDTQYF.

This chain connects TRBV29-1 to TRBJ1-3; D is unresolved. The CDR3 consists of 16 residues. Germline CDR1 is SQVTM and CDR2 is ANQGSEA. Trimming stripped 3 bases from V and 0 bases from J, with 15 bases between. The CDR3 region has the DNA TGCAGCGTTGACGCAGGCTACCCTCCCTCTGGAAACACCATATATTTT. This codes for CSVDAGYPPSGNTIYF.

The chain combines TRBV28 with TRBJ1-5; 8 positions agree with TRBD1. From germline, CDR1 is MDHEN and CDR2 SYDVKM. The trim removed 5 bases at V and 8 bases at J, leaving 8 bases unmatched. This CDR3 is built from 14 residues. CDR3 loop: CASSMDRVVEPQHF. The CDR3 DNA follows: TGTGCCAGCAGTATGGACAGGGTTGTTGAGCCCCAGCATTTT.

This CDR3 is CASSPGLEGYTF. As DNA, the CDR3 is TGTGCCAGCAGCCCTGGACTTGAGGGCTACACCTTC. The genes are TRBV7-9 and TRBJ1-2; D unclear. The V and J ends lost 5 bases and 8 bases respectively, with 12 bases between them. The CDR3 contains 12 residues. CDR1 and CDR2 from the germline V gene are SEHNR and FQNEAQ (reference sequence).

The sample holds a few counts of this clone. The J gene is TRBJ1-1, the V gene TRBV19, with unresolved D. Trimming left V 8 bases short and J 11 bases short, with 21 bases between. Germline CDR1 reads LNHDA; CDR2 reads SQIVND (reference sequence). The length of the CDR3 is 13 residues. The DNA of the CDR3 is TGTGCCAGTCGTACTGGAGTAAACACATTGGCTTTCTTT. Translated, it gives CASRTGVNTLAFF.

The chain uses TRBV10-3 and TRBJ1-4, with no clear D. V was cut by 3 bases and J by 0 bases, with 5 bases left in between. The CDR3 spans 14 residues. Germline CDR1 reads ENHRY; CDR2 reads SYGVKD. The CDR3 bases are TGTGCCATCAGTGAACCAGCAACTAATGAAAAACTGTTTTTT. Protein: CAISEPATNEKLFF.

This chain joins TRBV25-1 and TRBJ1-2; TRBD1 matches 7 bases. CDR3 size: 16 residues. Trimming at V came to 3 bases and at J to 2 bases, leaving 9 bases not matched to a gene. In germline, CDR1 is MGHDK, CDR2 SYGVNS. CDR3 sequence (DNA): TGTGCCAGCAGTGACAGAGGGCAGGGGGTGAACTATGGCTACACCTTC. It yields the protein CASSDRGQGVNYGYTF.

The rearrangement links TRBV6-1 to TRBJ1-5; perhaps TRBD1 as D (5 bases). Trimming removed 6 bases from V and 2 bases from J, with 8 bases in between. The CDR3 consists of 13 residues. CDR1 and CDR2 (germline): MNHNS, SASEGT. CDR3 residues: CASSPGGNQPQHF. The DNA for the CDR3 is TGTGCCAGCAGCCCGGGGGGCAATCAGCCCCAGCATTTT.

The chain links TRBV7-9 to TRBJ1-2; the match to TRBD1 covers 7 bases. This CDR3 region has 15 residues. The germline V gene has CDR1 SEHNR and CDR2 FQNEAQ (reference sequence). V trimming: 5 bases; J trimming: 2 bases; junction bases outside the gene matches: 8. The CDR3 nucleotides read TGTGCCAGCAGCCAAGGACAGGCACCCAACTATGGCTACACCTTC. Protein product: CASSQGQAPNYGYTF.

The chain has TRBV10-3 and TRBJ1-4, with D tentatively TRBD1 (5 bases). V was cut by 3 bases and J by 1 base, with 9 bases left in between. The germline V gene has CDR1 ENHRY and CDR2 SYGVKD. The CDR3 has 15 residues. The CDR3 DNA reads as TGTGCCATCAGTGACCCCGACAGAACTAATGAAAAACTGTTTTTT. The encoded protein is CAISDPDRTNEKLFF.

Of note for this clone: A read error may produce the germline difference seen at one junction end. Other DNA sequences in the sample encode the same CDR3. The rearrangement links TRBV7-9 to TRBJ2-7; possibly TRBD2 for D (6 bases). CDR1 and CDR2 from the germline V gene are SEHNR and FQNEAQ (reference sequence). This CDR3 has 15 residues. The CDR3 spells CASSPNSVLAYEQYF. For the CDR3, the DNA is TGTGCCAGCAGCCCGAACTCAGTACTAGCCTACGAGCAATACTTC.

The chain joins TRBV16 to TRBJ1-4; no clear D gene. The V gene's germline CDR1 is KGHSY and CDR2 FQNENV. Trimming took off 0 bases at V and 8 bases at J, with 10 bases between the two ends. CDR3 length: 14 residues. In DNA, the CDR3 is TGTGCCAGCAGCCAATCGAGGACTGAAGAAAAACTGTTTTTT. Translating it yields CASSQSRTEEKLFF.

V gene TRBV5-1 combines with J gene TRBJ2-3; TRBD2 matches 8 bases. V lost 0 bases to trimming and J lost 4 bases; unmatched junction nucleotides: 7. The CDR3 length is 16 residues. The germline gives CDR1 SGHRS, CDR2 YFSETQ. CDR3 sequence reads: CASSLGTSKSADTQYF. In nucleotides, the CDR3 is TGCGCCAGCAGCTTGGGGACTAGCAAATCGGCAGATACGCAGTATTTT.

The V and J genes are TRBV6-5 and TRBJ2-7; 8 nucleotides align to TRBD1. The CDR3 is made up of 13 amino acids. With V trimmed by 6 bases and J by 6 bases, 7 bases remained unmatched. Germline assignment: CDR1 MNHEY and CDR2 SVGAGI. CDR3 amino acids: CASSLNDRGEQYF. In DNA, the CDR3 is TGTGCCAGCAGCCTCAACGACAGGGGCGAGCAGTACTTC.

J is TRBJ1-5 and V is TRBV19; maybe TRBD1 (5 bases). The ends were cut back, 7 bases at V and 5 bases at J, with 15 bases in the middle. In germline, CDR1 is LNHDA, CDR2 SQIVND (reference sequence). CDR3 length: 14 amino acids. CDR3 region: CASKMSGFDQPQHF. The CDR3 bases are TGTGCCAGTAAAATGTCAGGGTTTGATCAGCCCCAGCATTTT.

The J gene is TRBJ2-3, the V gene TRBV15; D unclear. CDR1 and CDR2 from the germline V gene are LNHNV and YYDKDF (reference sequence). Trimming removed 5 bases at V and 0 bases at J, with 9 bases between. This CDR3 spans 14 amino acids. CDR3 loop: CATSEQISTDTQYF. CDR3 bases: TGTGCCACCAGCGAACAAATCAGCACAGATACGCAGTATTTT.

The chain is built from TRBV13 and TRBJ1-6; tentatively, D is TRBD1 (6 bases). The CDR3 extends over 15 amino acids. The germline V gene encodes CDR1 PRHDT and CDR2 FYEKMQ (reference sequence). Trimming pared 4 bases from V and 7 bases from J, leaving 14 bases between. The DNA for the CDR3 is TGTGCCAGCAGCTCAAAACAGGGAGGGAATTCACCCCTCCACTTT. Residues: CASSSKQGGNSPLHF.

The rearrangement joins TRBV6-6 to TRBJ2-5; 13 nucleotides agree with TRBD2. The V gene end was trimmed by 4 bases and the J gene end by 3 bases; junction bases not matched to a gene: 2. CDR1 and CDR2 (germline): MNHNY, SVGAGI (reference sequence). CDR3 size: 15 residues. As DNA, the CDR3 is TGTGCCAGCAGTTTCGGGACTAGCGGGGAAGAGACCCAGTACTTC. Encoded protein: CASSFGTSGEETQYF.

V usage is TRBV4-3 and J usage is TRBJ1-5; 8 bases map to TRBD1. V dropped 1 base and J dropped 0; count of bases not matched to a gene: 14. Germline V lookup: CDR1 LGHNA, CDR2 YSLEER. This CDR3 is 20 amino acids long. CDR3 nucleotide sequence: TGCGCCAGCAGCCAAGGGTTTTCCCAGGGGGCGATCTATAGCAATCAGCCCCAGCATTTT. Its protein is CASSQGFSQGAIYSNQPQHF.

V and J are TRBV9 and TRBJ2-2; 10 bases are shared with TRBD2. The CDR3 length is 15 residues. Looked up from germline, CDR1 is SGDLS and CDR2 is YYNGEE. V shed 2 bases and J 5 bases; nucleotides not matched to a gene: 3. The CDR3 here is CASSVSSGGTGELFF. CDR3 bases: TGTGCCAGCAGCGTTTCTAGCGGGGGAACCGGGGAGCTGTTTTTT.